The rows below give T cell receptor beta chains drawn from one sample of a study of blood T cell repertoires in COVID-19. The table came from immunoSEQ multiplex PCR; TCRdb's copy has only in-frame clones and leaves some out. The data hold roughly 700,000 clones, with 85% to 90% observed a single time. The specimen was peripheral blood. The receptors were sampled from a woman between 18 and 29 years old with acute or convalescent COVID-19. Each CDR3 is given with its conserved first and last residue. Each record gives: D gene, V gene, J gene, clone size, CDR3 DNA, CDR3 protein. D genes are given only for firm matches. The size field is filled for only some rows; it gives once, few, many or a size class.

D: NA
V: TRBV5-1
J: TRBJ2-1
size: NA
DNA: TGCGCCAGCAGCTCCCTTGATGGGGCCTCCTACAATGAGCAGTTCTTC
CDR3: CASSSLDGASYNEQFF

D: NA
V: TRBV2
J: TRBJ1-2
size: NA
DNA: TGTGCCAGCAGAATTGGGGGGGCGGGCCACTATGGCTACACCTTC
CDR3: CASRIGGAGHYGYTF

D: NA
V: TRBV27
J: TRBJ1-6
size: once
DNA: TGTGCCAGCACCCCCATCGGAGGCGCATATAATTCACCCCTCCACTTT
CDR3: CASTPIGGAYNSPLHF

D: NA
V: TRBV6-6
J: TRBJ1-2
size: NA
DNA: TGTGCCAGCAGTTACTCGTCTACAGATCGATCGGACACCTTC
CDR3: CASSYSSTDRSDTF

D: NA
V: TRBV3-1/TRBV3-2
J: TRBJ1-4
size: NA
DNA: TGTGCCAGCAGCCAAACAGGTCCAACTAATGAAAAACTGTTTTTT
CDR3: CASSQTGPTNEKLFF

D: NA
V: TRBV5-8
J: TRBJ2-1
size: NA
DNA: TGTGCCAGCAGCTCCCACCCCGGGGGCAATGAGCAGTTCTTC
CDR3: CASSSHPGGNEQFF

D: NA
V: TRBV9
J: TRBJ1-4
size: NA
DNA: TGTGCCAGCAGCCTTCGCCCTAGCTGGGGAGAAAAACTGTTTTTT
CDR3: CASSLRPSWGEKLFF

D: TRBD1
V: TRBV18
J: TRBJ1-2
size: NA
DNA: TGTGCCAGCTCACCGCAGGACAGGGACTATGGCTACACCTTC
CDR3: CASSPQDRDYGYTF

D: TRBD1
V: TRBV11-3
J: TRBJ2-2
size: NA
DNA: TGTGCCAGCAGCTTAGCTTACAGGGGATTTACCGGGGAGCTGTTTTTT
CDR3: CASSLAYRGFTGELFF

D: TRBD1
V: TRBV14
J: TRBJ1-2
size: once
DNA: TGTGCCAGCAGCCATACGACAGGGGAAGACGGCTACACCTTC
CDR3: CASSHTTGEDGYTF

D: TRBD1
V: TRBV5-4
J: TRBJ1-2
size: NA
DNA: TGTGCCAGCAGCTTGTCCGCAGGGGGTGGGTATGGCTACACCTTC
CDR3: CASSLSAGGGYGYTF

D: TRBD2
V: TRBV5-1
J: TRBJ2-2
size: NA
DNA: TGCGCCAGCAGCTTGAGAACTAGCGGGCCTAGGGGGGAGCTGTTTTTT
CDR3: CASSLRTSGPRGELFF

D: NA
V: TRBV28
J: TRBJ1-1
size: NA
DNA: TGTGCCAGCAGTCTATGGGAACAGGGTCCGAACACTGAAGCTTTCTTT
CDR3: CASSLWEQGPNTEAFF

D: NA
V: TRBV12-3/TRBV12-4
J: TRBJ1-2
size: NA
DNA: TGTGCCAGCGCCGGAAGGCGGACTTATGGCTACACCTTC
CDR3: CASAGRRTYGYTF

D: TRBD1
V: TRBV27
J: TRBJ2-2
size: NA
DNA: TGTGCCAGCCTGACGTGGGACAGGGGATCCGGGGAGCTGTTTTTT
CDR3: CASLTWDRGSGELFF

D: NA
V: TRBV3-1/TRBV3-2
J: TRBJ1-1
size: NA
DNA: TGTGCCAGCAGCCCACAGGGTTTTGGGGACACTGAAGCTTTCTTT
CDR3: CASSPQGFGDTEAFF

D: NA
V: TRBV21-1
J: TRBJ1-2
size: NA
DNA: TGTGCCAGCTTCCCTCGAGGGGGCCCCTATGGCTACACCTTC
CDR3: CASFPRGGPYGYTF

D: NA
V: TRBV6-5
J: TRBJ1-5
size: NA
DNA: TGTGCCAGCAGTTCGAGAGGCGGGGGGAGAGGTCAGCCCCAGCATTTT
CDR3: CASSSRGGGRGQPQHF

D: NA
V: TRBV6-5
J: TRBJ1-5
size: NA
DNA: TGTGCCAGCAGTTACTCGGCAGGGCGGGGGAATCAGCCCCAGCATTTT
CDR3: CASSYSAGRGNQPQHF

D: TRBD1
V: TRBV7-9
J: TRBJ1-2
size: once
DNA: TGTGCCAGCAGTCTATTCCTCTTACAGGGGGAAGATGGCTACACCTTC
CDR3: CASSLFLLQGEDGYTF

D: NA
V: TRBV19
J: TRBJ2-3
size: NA
DNA: TGTGCCAGTGGCAGAGGTACAGGGTATAGCACAGATACGCAGTATTTT
CDR3: CASGRGTGYSTDTQYF

D: NA
V: TRBV19
J: TRBJ1-4
size: once
DNA: TGTGCCAGTAGTTTTGACCTAACTGACGGGAAACTGTTTTTT
CDR3: CASSFDLTDGKLFF

D: TRBD1
V: TRBV11-2
J: TRBJ2-7
size: NA
DNA: TGTGCCAGCAGCTTAGATCGGACAGGGGACGACGAGCAGTACTTC
CDR3: CASSLDRTGDDEQYF

D: NA
V: TRBV27
J: TRBJ1-5
size: NA
DNA: TGTGCCAGCAGTTTTTCCAGTCAAGGGGGTCAGCCCCAGCATTTT
CDR3: CASSFSSQGGQPQHF

D: NA
V: TRBV5-6
J: TRBJ1-2
size: NA
DNA: TGTGCCAGCAGCTTGAGGGGCGGGACTGGCTACACCTTC
CDR3: CASSLRGGTGYTF

D: NA
V: TRBV7-2
J: TRBJ1-3
size: NA
DNA: TGTGCCAGCAGCTTAGCCGCCGGGGTCCGTGGAAACACCATATATTTT
CDR3: CASSLAAGVRGNTIYF

D: TRBD1
V: TRBV5-6
J: TRBJ1-5
size: NA
DNA: TGTGCCAGCAGCTTGGACAGGGGTGTCAATCAGCCCCAGCATTTT
CDR3: CASSLDRGVNQPQHF

D: TRBD1
V: TRBV7-3
J: TRBJ1-1
size: NA
DNA: TGTGCCAGCAGCCTCGACGGACAGGGGGCGACTGAAGCTTTCTTT
CDR3: CASSLDGQGATEAFF

D: NA
V: TRBV10-3
J: TRBJ1-1
size: NA
DNA: TGTGCCACGGAGACCTCTGGGAACACTGAAGCTTTCTTT
CDR3: CATETSGNTEAFF

D: TRBD1
V: TRBV28
J: TRBJ1-5
size: NA
DNA: TGTGCCAGCAGCGACAGGGTTTATAGCAATCAGCCCCAGCATTTT
CDR3: CASSDRVYSNQPQHF

D: NA
V: TRBV5-1
J: TRBJ1-2
size: NA
DNA: TGCGCCAGCAGCGACAACCCGAATAACTATGGCTACACCTTC
CDR3: CASSDNPNNYGYTF

D: TRBD2
V: TRBV30
J: TRBJ2-3
size: NA
DNA: TGTGCCTGGACTAGGTCTTTCGGGGGGAACACAGATACGCAGTATTTT
CDR3: CAWTRSFGGNTDTQYF

D: NA
V: TRBV18
J: TRBJ1-4
size: NA
DNA: TGTGCCAGCTCACTCGAGACAGTCCCTGCGAAACTGTTTTTT
CDR3: CASSLETVPAKLFF

D: NA
V: TRBV6-1
J: TRBJ2-7
size: NA
DNA: TGTGCCAGCAGTGAATCGTTATTTGAGGGTTACGAGCAGTACTTC
CDR3: CASSESLFEGYEQYF

D: NA
V: TRBV6-1
J: TRBJ1-5
size: once
DNA: TGTGCCAGCAGTGAGATTAGCCGGATGACTCATCAGCCCCAGCATTTT
CDR3: CASSEISRMTHQPQHF

D: TRBD1
V: TRBV28
J: TRBJ1-5
size: NA
DNA: TGTGCCAGCAGTTTATTTCCTGAGACAGGGGCTTTTCAGCCCCAGCATTTT
CDR3: CASSLFPETGAFQPQHF

D: NA
V: TRBV24-1
J: TRBJ2-1
size: NA
DNA: TGTGCCACCAGTGATTTGGACCAACCGGAGAAGGATGAGCAGTTCTTC
CDR3: CATSDLDQPEKDEQFF

D: NA
V: TRBV10-3
J: TRBJ1-2
size: NA
DNA: TGTGCCATCAGTTCAGGGGCCCTTGGCTATGGCTACACCTTC
CDR3: CAISSGALGYGYTF

D: NA
V: TRBV24-1
J: TRBJ2-3
size: NA
DNA: TGTGCCACCAGTGAGCCCGGTCGGGATACGCAGTATTTT
CDR3: CATSEPGRDTQYF

D: NA
V: TRBV6-2/TRBV6-3
J: TRBJ1-1
size: NA
DNA: TGTGCCAGCAGTTACAGCAGGCCACACACTGAAGCTTTCTTT
CDR3: CASSYSRPHTEAFF

D: NA
V: TRBV3-1/TRBV3-2
J: TRBJ1-1
size: once
DNA: TGTGCCAGCAGCCGACAGCTAGAGTCTTTCTTT
CDR3: CASSRQLESFF

D: NA
V: TRBV2
J: TRBJ1-2
size: once
DNA: TGTGCCAGCAGAAGGGACACTGTTAACTATGGCTACACCTTC
CDR3: CASRRDTVNYGYTF

D: TRBD2
V: TRBV19
J: TRBJ2-1
size: once
DNA: TGTGCCAGCCTCGGGACTAGCGCGAGGTCCTACAATGAGCAGTTCTTC
CDR3: CASLGTSARSYNEQFF

D: NA
V: TRBV6-2/TRBV6-3
J: TRBJ2-3
size: NA
DNA: TGTGCCAGCAGTTACCCCGATCGGGGTAACACAGATACGCAGTATTTT
CDR3: CASSYPDRGNTDTQYF

D: TRBD1
V: TRBV13
J: TRBJ1-4
size: NA
DNA: TGTGCCAGCCGACTATTCGGGACAGGAAAAGCAACTAATGAAAAACTGTTTTTT
CDR3: CASRLFGTGKATNEKLFF

D: NA
V: TRBV2
J: TRBJ1-2
size: few
DNA: TGTGCCAGCAGTGCTATCGTGGGGGCCCTGGACTCCTATGGCTACACCTTC
CDR3: CASSAIVGALDSYGYTF

D: NA
V: TRBV7-9
J: TRBJ2-1
size: NA
DNA: TGTGCCAGCAGCTCCCCCACCACAAATGAGCAGTTCTTC
CDR3: CASSSPTTNEQFF

D: TRBD1
V: TRBV5-5
J: TRBJ1-4
size: NA
DNA: TGTGCCAGCAGCTTAGACAGGGGTCGCACTAATGAAAAACTGTTTTTT
CDR3: CASSLDRGRTNEKLFF

D: TRBD1
V: TRBV7-8
J: TRBJ1-2
size: NA
DNA: TGTGCCAGCAGCGAAACCGGGACAGGGTCTTCCTATGGCTACACCTTC
CDR3: CASSETGTGSSYGYTF

D: TRBD1
V: TRBV11-2
J: TRBJ1-1
size: NA
DNA: TGTGCCAGCAGCTTAGTGGCCAGGGGGTGGTGGACTGAAGCTTTCTTT
CDR3: CASSLVARGWWTEAFF

D: NA
V: TRBV7-7
J: TRBJ1-6
size: NA
DNA: TGTGCCAGCAGCCAGGACTATAATTCACCCCTCCACTTT
CDR3: CASSQDYNSPLHF

D: NA
V: TRBV19
J: TRBJ2-1
size: NA
DNA: TGTGCCAGTAGTGTCGGACAAGAGCAGTTCTTC
CDR3: CASSVGQEQFF

D: NA
V: TRBV19
J: TRBJ2-1
size: NA
DNA: TGTGCCAGTAGGCCCTATGGGGAGGACCCCTACAATGAGCAGTTCTTC
CDR3: CASRPYGEDPYNEQFF

D: TRBD2
V: TRBV13
J: TRBJ2-3
size: NA
DNA: TGTGCCAGCAGCGGGCCCCCCCGGGAGGCGCCCACAGATACGCAGTATTTT
CDR3: CASSGPPREAPTDTQYF

D: TRBD1
V: TRBV12-5
J: TRBJ1-1
size: NA
DNA: TGTGCTAGTGGTTTGTCCAGGACAGGGGGCTACACTGAAGCTTTCTTT
CDR3: CASGLSRTGGYTEAFF